This TCR beta chain is from a study of human T cells and chemical hapten exposure. This clonotype was picked up a small number of times. The CDR3 contains 14 residues. V dropped 5 bases and J dropped 4 bases, with 12 bases sitting between them. Germline V gene data show CDR1 as SGHNT and CDR2 as YENEEA. TCRdb passed the RACE reads through MiXCR, listing each CDR3 protein once. The profile shows just under 65,000 distinct CDR3 sequences, 9.5% to 12% of them singletons. Specified time point: patch test 3, about 24 weeks after DPC sensitization. Treatment here: therapeutic diphenylcyclopropenone sensitization with weekly scalp DPC.

This receptor was taken from a woman between 25 and 40 years old with alopecia areata. Some clones in this sample may be carry-over from other donors' samples. The input for sequencing was whole blood, taken in connection with sensitization to the hapten diphenylcyclopropenone (DPC). The chain carries TRBV11-3 and TRBJ2-1; maybe TRBD1 (6 bases). The DNA of the CDR3 is TGTGCCAGCAGCCCGAGCGGACAGTACAATGAGCAGTTCTTC. It encodes CASSPSGQYNEQFF.